A single sample is the source of the 6 T cell receptor beta chains below, sequenced in a study of blood T cell repertoires in COVID-19. Libraries were prepared by immunoSEQ multiplex PCR; TCRdb keeps only in-frame clonotypes and omits some of them. This sample carries 250,000 to 350,000 clones, 75% to 95% of them seen once, and the ten largest clones take 1.1%. Sequences were obtained from PBMCs or T cells enriched from blood (not recorded which). These receptors came from a woman aged 25 to 45 who had recovered from COVID-19.

This chain joins TRBV19 and TRBJ1-4; D uncertain. The CDR3 totals 15 residues. Germline V gene data show CDR1 as LNHDA and CDR2 as SQIVND (reference sequence). Trimming pared 4 bases from V and 3 bases from J, leaving 12 bases between. CDR3 nucleotides: TGTGCCAGTAGTAGCCTGACATCTGCTAATGAAAAACTGTTTTTT. Translated: CASSSLTSANEKLFF.

V and J are TRBV18 and TRBJ2-5, with a tentative D call TRBD2 (6 bases). Germline CDR1 reads KGHSH; CDR2 reads LQKENI. The CDR3 length is 14 residues. The V gene lost 3 bases and the J gene lost 2 bases, with 10 bases spanning the gap. For the CDR3, the DNA is TGTGCCAGCTCACCGGGACTGAAGCAAGAGACCCAGTACTTC. Encoded protein: CASSPGLKQETQYF.

The V gene is TRBV28, the J gene TRBJ2-7; TRBD2 agrees at 9 bases. The CDR3 runs 15 residues. Trimming at V came to 6 bases and at J to 2 bases, leaving 8 bases not matched to a gene. Looked up from germline, CDR1 is MDHEN and CDR2 is SYDVKM. CDR3 nucleotides: TGTGCCAGCAGCCCCCCCCTAGCGGGAACCTACGAGCAGTACTTC. Translation: CASSPPLAGTYEQYF.

This chain joins TRBV15 and TRBJ2-5, with D unresolved. This CDR3 contains 15 residues. Trimming cost V 1 base and J 5 bases, with 14 bases left between them. Germline V gives CDR1 LNHNV, CDR2 YYDKDF (reference sequence). The CDR3 region is CATSRAPALRETQYF. The CDR3 coding sequence is TGTGCCACCAGCAGAGCGCCGGCGTTGAGGGAGACCCAGTACTTC.

V is TRBV18 and J is TRBJ2-1; 7 nucleotides align to TRBD2. Germline V lookup: CDR1 KGHSH, CDR2 LQKENI. This CDR3 contains 15 residues. The V and J ends lost 3 bases and 2 bases, in that order; junction bases with no gene match: 4. This CDR3 is CASSPAGDTYNEQFF. In DNA form, the CDR3 reads TGTGCCAGCTCACCTGCGGGAGACACCTACAATGAGCAGTTCTTC.

The chain uses TRBV23-1 and TRBJ1-6; TRBD1 agrees at 7 bases. TRBV23-1 has ORF status, its function being uncertain. This CDR3 contains 18 residues. V lost 2 bases to trimming and J lost 9 bases; unmatched junction nucleotides: 16. CDR3 protein: CASSQPKRLTGIRSPLHF. The CDR3 nucleotides are TGCGCCAGCAGTCAACCGAAACGACTGACAGGGATTCGTTCACCCCTCCACTTT.